In this sample, the clone carrying this T cell receptor (beta chain) turned up a few times. The data were taken from a study of tumor-infiltrating lymphocytes in localized non-small cell lung cancer. The wider study: From each patient, both tumor and uninvolved lung, non-adjacent to tumor, were sampled.

Trimming removed 4 bases from V and 8 bases from J; junction bases left unmatched: 6. CDR1 is MDHEN, CDR2 SYDVKM, per germline. CDR3 length: 15 residues. Only in-frame clones appear in the TCRdb table, and some are missing; sequencing was by immunoSEQ multiplex PCR. The repertoire holds some 15,000 clones, with around 72% as singletons. The source of this sequence is a human donor with non-small cell lung cancer. The chain uses TRBV28 and TRBJ2-1; TRBD2 matches at 12 bases. Material for sequencing was lung tumor tissue. The CDR3 region is CASSSLAGGPDEQFF. The CDR3 bases are TGTGCCAGCAGTTCGCTAGCGGGGGGGCCGGATGAGCAGTTCTTC.